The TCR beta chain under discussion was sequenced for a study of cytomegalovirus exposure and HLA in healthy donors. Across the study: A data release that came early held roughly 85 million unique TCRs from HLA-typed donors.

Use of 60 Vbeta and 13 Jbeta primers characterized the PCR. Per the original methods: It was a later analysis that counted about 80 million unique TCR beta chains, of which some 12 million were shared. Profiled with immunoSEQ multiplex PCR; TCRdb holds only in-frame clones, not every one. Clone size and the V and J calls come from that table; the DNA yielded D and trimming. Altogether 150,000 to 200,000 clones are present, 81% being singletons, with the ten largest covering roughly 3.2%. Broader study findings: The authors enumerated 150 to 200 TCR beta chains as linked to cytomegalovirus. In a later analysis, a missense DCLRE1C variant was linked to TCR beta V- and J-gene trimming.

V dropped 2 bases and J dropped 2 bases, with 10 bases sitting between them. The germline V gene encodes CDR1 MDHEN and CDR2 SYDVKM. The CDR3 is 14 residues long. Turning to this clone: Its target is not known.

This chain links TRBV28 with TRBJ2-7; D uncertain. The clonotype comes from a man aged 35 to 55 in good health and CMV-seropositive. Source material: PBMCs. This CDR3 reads CASSLAIPTYEQYF. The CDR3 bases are TGTGCCAGCAGTTTAGCTATCCCTACCTACGAGCAGTACTTC.